These 8 T cell receptor beta chains were sequenced from one sample in a study of blood T cell repertoires in COVID-19. The table came from immunoSEQ multiplex PCR; TCRdb's copy has only in-frame clones and leaves some out. The sample has around 300,000 clones; approximately 89% are singletons. Sequencing was performed on peripheral blood. These receptor sequences come from a woman in her 30s with COVID-19, enrolled during active disease.

This chain connects TRBV4-1 to TRBJ2-7; 10 bases are a match to TRBD1. The CDR3 is made up of 15 amino acids. CDR1 is MGHRA and CDR2 is YSYEKL in the germline V gene. V was pared by 6 bases and J by 3 bases, with 8 bases of the junction left unmatched. The CDR3 DNA sequence: TGCGCCAGCAGTCCCCGGGGGACAGGGGTCTACGAGCAGTACTTC. Residues: CASSPRGTGVYEQYF.

V and J are TRBV7-2 and TRBJ2-2; D might be TRBD2 (5 bases). CDR1 SGHTA and CDR2 FQGNSA come from the germline V gene. Trimming cost V 1 base and J 6 bases, with 9 bases left between them. This CDR3 region has 14 residues. CDR3 DNA sequence: TGTGCCAGCAGCTTAGGTCAGAGGGCCGGGGAGCTGTTTTTT. This translates into CASSLGQRAGELFF. Full variable domain (rest looked up from reference TRBV7-2 and TRBJ2-2): GAGVSQSPSNKVTEKGKDVELRCDPISGHTALYWYRQSLGQGLEFLIYFQGNSAPDKSGLPSDRFSAERTGGSVSTLTIQRTQQEDSAVYLCASSLGQRAGELFFGEGSRLTVL.

CDR3 loop: CASSLDLASSTDTQYF. As DNA, the CDR3 is TGCGCCAGCAGCTTGGATCTAGCTTCTAGCACAGATACGCAGTATTTT. The chain carries TRBV5-1 and TRBJ2-3, with a possible D match to TRBD2 (5 bases). This CDR3 is 16 amino acids long. Germline V lookup: CDR1 SGHRS, CDR2 YFSETQ. V was clipped by 0 bases and J by 0 bases, with 11 bases between them. Together with reference TRBV5-1 and TRBJ2-3, the CDR3 gives the full variable domain: KAGVTQTPRYLIKTRGQQVTLSCSPISGHRSVSWYQQTPGQGLQFLFEYFSETQRNKGNFPGRFSGRQFSNSRSEMNVSTLELGDSALYLCASSLDLASSTDTQYFGPGTRLTVL.

CDR3 residues: CASISWEDGNQPQHF. In DNA, the CDR3 is TGTGCCAGTATTTCTTGGGAGGATGGCAATCAGCCCCAGCATTTT. The chain couples TRBV19 to TRBJ1-5, with D uncertain. Trimming pared 7 bases from V and 2 bases from J, leaving 15 bases between. There are 15 residues in the CDR3. The germline V gene has CDR1 LNHDA and CDR2 SQIVND (reference sequence).

CDR3 region: CASSGTGTFPLNTIYF. The CDR3 bases are TGCGCCAGCAGCGGGACGGGGACTTTCCCATTAAACACCATATATTTT. The V gene is TRBV5-1, the J gene TRBJ1-3; maybe TRBD1 (5 bases). The germline CDR1 and CDR2 sequences are SGHRS and YFSETQ. This CDR3 is 16 amino acids long. Trimming took off 4 bases at V and 6 bases at J, with 20 bases between the two ends.

This chain joins TRBV2 and TRBJ1-4; D is ambiguous. Germline CDR1 and CDR2: SNHLY and FYNNEI. V was cut by 4 bases and J by 2 bases, with 20 bases left in between. The CDR3 sequence is 18 residues long. The CDR3 coding sequence is TGTGCCAGCAGTGGAGGGAAGGCTCGCGGCGGTACTAATGAAAAACTGTTTTTT. Translation gives CASSGGKARGGTNEKLFF.

The chain links TRBV19 to TRBJ2-1; 7 nucleotides align to TRBD1. The CDR3 has 15 residues. Trimming at V came to 3 bases and at J to 8 bases, leaving 10 bases not matched to a gene. Germline V gene lookup returns CDR1 LNHDA and CDR2 SQIVND (reference sequence). The CDR3 is CASSILDRDVDEQFF. In nucleotides, the CDR3 is TGTGCCAGTAGTATTTTAGACAGGGATGTCGATGAGCAGTTCTTC.

The rearrangement links TRBV29-1 to TRBJ2-7; tentatively, D is TRBD2 (5 bases). This CDR3 is built from 15 residues. The germline V gene has CDR1 SQVTM and CDR2 ANQGSEA. V lost 4 bases and J 2 bases, leaving 18 bases between the germline ends. The CDR3 region has the DNA TGCAGCGTTGGATCGGGGTCCCTCTTTCCCTACGAGCAGTACGTC. Its translation is CSVGSGSLFPYEQYV.